This T cell receptor (beta chain) was identified during a study of cytomegalovirus exposure and HLA in healthy donors (dated by TCRdb to about 2017). Looking at the study overall: According to a later analysis, one platform produced both the approximately 110 validation repertoires and the 670 or so repertoires of the first cohort. The study aimed to test whether signatures of past pathogen exposure could be identified by cataloging public T cell receptors. Along with the roughly 700-subject first cohort, a separate validation cohort of about 110 different subjects was used. The study combined high-throughput TCR immunosequencing, statistical association of individual TCRs with disease status, and machine learning to predict cytomegalovirus infection status. Overall results and qualifications from the work: The validation cohort had no HLA typing available for a later analysis, so co-occurrence within that cohort was assessed over all 130 or so repertoires. It was suggested by the authors that the approach could potentially be generalized to other disease states and immunological phenotypes. Across donors, most TCR sequences were observed very rarely, whereas some public TCRs were present in many individuals. The study listed around 160 TCR beta chains as associated with cytomegalovirus. The classifier was reported to diagnose cytomegalovirus status with high specificity and sensitivity in both the original and validation cohorts. A few of the identified cytomegalovirus-associated TCR beta chains were confirmed in vitro to be specific for cytomegalovirus antigens. Of the cluster scores, around 95% were above 0 in a later analysis, which found that TCRs clustered in the first cohort also tended to co-occur in the approximately 130 validation repertoires.

Remarks on this clone: The antigen it binds to is not known. Base qualities are not provided; no much larger clone lies one nucleotide away.

Library generation was performed with the immunoSEQ multiplex PCR assay. In the original analysis: A statistical classification framework was built to diagnose cytomegalovirus status from the catalog of TCR beta chain sequences. The immuneACCESS repertoire file appears here via TCRdb, limited to in-frame rearrangements. These files lack a portion of the clones; in checked studies, under half of the deficit traces to unresolved V genes, and the cause of the others is not known. The V and J calls and clone size were taken over from that table, and D and trimming were inferred from the DNA. A total of about 330,000 clones appear in this sample, 86% of them only once. The ten largest make up more than 0.8% of the sample. The junction carries 13 bases between V and J, which are trimmed by 6 bases and 1 base respectively. From the cysteine through the phenylalanine, the CDR3 covers 15 amino acids. CDR3 DNA is the only sequence kept; it has 45 bases, read in frame from the first base. CDR1 and CDR2 are drawn from the germline V gene: MDHEN, SYDVKM.

Separate from the roughly 700-subject first cohort, the validation cohort of roughly 110 subjects was the group to which the donors belonged. The material sequenced was PBMCs. The sequence links TRBV28 to TRBJ1-5, and perhaps TRBD1 as D gene, on 5 matching bases. The receptor comes from a woman under 30 in good health and CMV-seronegative. The nucleotides are TGTGCCAGCAGGTGGGGGGGTATGAGCAATCAGCCCCAGCATTTT. Its product reads: CASRWGGMSNQPQHF.